This T cell receptor (beta chain) was captured in a study of blood T cell repertoires in COVID-19. Study-level background: Samples representing acute and convalescent COVID-19 were sourced from the United States, Italy and Spain.

The CDR3 loop spans 16 amino acids. V lost 3 bases to trimming and J lost 2 bases, with 11 bases between them. Looked up from germline, CDR1 is MRHNA and CDR2 is SNTAGT. Per the original data handling: Researchers report that nucleated cell counts were estimated from reference gene primer amplification. Produced via immunoSEQ multiplex PCR; TCRdb's table is partial and in-frame only. D and trimming come from the DNA, and the V and J calls and clone size come from that table. The sample shows approximately 460,000 clones, roughly nine tenths of them seen only once. The chain recombines TRBV6-4 with TRBJ2-6; D is possibly TRBD1 (5 bases). The sequence was collected from a man in his late teens or twenties with COVID-19, enrolled during active disease. Sequencing was performed on peripheral blood. In DNA, the CDR3 is TGTGCCAGCAGTGAAAACAAGGGGCCTGGGGCCAACGTCCTGACTTTC. Translated: CASSENKGPGANVLTF.